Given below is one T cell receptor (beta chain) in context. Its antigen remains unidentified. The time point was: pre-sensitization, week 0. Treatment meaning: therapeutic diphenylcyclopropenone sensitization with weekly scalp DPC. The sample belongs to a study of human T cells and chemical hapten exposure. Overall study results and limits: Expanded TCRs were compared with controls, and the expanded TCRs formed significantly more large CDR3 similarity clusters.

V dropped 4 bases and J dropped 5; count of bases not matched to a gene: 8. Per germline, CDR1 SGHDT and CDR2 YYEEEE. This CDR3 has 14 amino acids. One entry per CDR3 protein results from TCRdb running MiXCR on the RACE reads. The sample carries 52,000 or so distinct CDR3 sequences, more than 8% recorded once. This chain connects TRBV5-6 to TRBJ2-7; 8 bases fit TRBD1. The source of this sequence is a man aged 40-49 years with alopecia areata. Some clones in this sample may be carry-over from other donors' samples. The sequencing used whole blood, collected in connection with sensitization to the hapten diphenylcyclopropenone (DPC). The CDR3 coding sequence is TGTGCCAGCAGCCCTGGGACAGGCCTCGACGAGCAGTACTTC. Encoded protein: CASSPGTGLDEQYF.